Sequencing of this T cell receptor beta chain was carried out in a study of identical twins. Whole-study findings and limits: With abundant cord blood beta clonotypes, insertions were fewer; memory repertoires showed no such pattern.

Between the trimmed V and J ends, which lost 5 bases and 2 bases, there was a span of 18 bases. Germline V CDR1 and CDR2: MGHDK, SYGVNS. This CDR3 is 16 amino acids long. Worth noting for this clonotype: Its antigen is still unknown.

MiXCR, run by TCRdb on the 5' RACE reads, gives a single entry per CDR3 protein. The data contain around 530,000 distinct CDR3 sequences, roughly 15% of them singletons. The same data also contributed to another study, on yellow fever vaccine responses in identical twins.

What was sequenced was CD4+ T cells sorted from blood. V and J are TRBV25-1 and TRBJ1-2; a possible D gene is TRBD1 (5 bases). The receptor's source is a woman aged 18-30 years in good health. CDR3 sequence reads: CASSHPGGGLNYGYTF. The CDR3 bases are TGTGCCAGCAGTCACCCGGGGGGGGGGTTGAACTATGGCTACACCTTC.